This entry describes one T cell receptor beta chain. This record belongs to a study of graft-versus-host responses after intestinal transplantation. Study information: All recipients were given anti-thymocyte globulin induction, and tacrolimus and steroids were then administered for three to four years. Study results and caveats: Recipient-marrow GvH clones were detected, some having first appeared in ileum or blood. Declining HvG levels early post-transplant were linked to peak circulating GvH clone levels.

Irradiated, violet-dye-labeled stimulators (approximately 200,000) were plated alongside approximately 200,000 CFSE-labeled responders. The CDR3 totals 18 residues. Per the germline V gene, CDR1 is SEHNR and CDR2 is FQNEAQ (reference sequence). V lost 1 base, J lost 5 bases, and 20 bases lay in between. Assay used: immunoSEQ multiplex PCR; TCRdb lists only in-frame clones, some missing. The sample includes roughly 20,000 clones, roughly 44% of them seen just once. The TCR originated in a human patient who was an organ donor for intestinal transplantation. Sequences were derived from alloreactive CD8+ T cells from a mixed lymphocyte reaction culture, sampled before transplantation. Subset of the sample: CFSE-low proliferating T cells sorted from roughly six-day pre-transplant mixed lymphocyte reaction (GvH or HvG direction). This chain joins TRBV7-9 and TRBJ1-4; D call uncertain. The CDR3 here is CASSLGVFGTGGNEKLFF. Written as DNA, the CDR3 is TGTGCCAGCAGCTTAGGGGTCTTTGGTACGGGAGGCAATGAAAAACTGTTTTTT.